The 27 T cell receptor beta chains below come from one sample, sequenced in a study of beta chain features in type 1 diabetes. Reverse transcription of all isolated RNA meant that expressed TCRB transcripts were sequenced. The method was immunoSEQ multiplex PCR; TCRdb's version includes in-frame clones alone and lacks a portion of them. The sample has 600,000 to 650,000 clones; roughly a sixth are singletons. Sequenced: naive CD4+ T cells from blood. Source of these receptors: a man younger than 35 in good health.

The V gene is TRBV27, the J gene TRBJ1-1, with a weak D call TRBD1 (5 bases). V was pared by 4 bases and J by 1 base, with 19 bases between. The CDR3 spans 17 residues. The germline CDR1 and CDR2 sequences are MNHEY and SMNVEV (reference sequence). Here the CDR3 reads CASSSNRGAGRNTEAFF. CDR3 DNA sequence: TGTGCCAGCAGTTCTAATCGAGGGGCCGGAAGGAACACTGAAGCTTTCTTT.

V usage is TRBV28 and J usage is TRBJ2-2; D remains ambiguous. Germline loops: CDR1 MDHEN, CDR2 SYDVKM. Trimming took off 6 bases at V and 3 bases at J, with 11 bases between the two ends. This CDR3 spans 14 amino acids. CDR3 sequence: CASRPEQYTGELFF. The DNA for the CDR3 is TGTGCCAGCAGACCGGAACAGTACACCGGGGAGCTGTTTTTT.

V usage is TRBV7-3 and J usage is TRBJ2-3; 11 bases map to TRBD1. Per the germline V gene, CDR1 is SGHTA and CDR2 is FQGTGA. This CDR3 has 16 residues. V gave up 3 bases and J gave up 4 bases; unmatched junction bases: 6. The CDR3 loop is CASSFRPGQGADTQYF. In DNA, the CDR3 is TGTGCCAGCAGCTTCAGACCGGGACAGGGGGCAGATACGCAGTATTTT.

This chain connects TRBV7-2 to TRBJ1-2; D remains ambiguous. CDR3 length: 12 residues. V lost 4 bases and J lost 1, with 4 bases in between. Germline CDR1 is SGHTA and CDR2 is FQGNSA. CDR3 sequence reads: CASSSNNYGYTF. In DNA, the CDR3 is TGTGCCAGCAGCTCGAATAACTATGGCTACACCTTC.

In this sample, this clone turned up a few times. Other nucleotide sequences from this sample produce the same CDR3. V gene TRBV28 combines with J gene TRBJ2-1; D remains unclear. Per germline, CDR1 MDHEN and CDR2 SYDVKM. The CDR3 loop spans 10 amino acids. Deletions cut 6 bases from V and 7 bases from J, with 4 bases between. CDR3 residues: CASRGNEQFF. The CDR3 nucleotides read TGTGCCAGCAGGGGGAATGAGCAGTTCTTC.

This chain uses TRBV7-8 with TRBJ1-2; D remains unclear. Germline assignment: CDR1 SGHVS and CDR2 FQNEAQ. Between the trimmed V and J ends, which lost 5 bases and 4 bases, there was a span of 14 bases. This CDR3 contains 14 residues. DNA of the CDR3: TGTGCCAGCAGCCCCGGCCCTACGAGCTATGGCTACACCTTC. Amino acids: CASSPGPTSYGYTF.

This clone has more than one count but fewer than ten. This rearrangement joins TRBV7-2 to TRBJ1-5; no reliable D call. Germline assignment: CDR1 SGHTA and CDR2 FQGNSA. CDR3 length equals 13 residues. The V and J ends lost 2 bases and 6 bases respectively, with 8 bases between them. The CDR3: CASSLLSVQPQHF. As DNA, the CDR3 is TGTGCCAGCAGCTTACTATCGGTTCAGCCCCAGCATTTT.

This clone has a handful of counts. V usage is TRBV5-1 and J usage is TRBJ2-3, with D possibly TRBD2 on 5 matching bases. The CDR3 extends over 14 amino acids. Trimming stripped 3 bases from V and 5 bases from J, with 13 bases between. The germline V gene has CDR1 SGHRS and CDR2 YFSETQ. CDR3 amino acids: CASSWSLAGDTQYF. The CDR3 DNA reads TGCGCCAGCAGCTGGAGCTTGGCGGGAGATACGCAGTATTTT. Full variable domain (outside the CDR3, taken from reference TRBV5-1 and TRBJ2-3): KAGVTQTPRYLIKTRGQQVTLSCSPISGHRSVSWYQQTPGQGLQFLFEYFSETQRNKGNFPGRFSGRQFSNSRSEMNVSTLELGDSALYLCASSWSLAGDTQYFGPGTRLTVL.

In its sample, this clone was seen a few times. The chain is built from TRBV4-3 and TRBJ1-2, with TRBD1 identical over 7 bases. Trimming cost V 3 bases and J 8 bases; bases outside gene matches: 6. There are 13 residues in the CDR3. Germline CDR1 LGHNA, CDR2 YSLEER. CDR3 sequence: CASSHDREGGYTF. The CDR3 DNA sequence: TGCGCCAGCAGCCACGACAGGGAGGGGGGCTACACCTTC.

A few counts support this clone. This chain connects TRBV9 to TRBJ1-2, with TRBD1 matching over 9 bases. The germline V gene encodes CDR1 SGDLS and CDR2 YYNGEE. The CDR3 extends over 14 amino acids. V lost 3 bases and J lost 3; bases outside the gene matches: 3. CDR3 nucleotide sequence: TGTGCCAGCAGCGCCCGGGACAGGGACTATGGCTACACCTTC. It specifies CASSARDRDYGYTF.

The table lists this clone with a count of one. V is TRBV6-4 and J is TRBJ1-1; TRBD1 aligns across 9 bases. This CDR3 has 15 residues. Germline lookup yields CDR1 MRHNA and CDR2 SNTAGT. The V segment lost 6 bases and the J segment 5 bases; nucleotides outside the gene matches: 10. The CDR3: CASSMTGTGLTEAFF. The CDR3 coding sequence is TGTGCCAGCAGCATGACCGGGACAGGGCTGACTGAAGCTTTCTTT.

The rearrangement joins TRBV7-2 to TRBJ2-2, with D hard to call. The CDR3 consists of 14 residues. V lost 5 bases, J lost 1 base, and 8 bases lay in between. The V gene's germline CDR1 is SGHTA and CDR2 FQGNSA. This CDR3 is CASSAGWNTGELFF. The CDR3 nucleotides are TGTGCCAGCAGCGCCGGGTGGAACACCGGGGAGCTGTTTTTT.

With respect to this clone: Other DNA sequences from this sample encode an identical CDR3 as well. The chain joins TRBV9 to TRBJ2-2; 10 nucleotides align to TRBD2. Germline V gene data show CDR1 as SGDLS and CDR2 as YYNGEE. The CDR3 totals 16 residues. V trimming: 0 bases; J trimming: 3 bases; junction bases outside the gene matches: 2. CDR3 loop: CASSVGLAGDTGELFF. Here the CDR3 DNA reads TGTGCCAGCAGCGTAGGGCTAGCGGGAGACACCGGGGAGCTGTTTTTT. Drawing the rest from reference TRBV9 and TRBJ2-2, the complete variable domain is DSGVTQTPKHLITATGQRVTLRCSPRSGDLSVYWYQQSLDQGLQFLIQYYNGEERAKGNILERFSAQQFPDLHSELNLSSLELGDSALYFCASSVGLAGDTGELFFGEGSRLTVL.

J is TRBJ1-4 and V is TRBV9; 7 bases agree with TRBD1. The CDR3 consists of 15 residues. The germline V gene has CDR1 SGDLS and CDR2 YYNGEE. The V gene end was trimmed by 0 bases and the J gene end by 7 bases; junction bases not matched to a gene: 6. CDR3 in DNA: TGTGCCAGCAGCGTAGGGCAGGGGGTTCGTGAAAAACTGTTTTTT. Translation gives CASSVGQGVREKLFF.

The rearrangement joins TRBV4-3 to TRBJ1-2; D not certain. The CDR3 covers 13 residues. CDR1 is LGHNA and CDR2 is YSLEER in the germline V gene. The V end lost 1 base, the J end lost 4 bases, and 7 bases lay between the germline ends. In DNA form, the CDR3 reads TGCGCCAGCAGCCAAGTACCGCGCTATGGCTACACCTTC. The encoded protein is CASSQVPRYGYTF.

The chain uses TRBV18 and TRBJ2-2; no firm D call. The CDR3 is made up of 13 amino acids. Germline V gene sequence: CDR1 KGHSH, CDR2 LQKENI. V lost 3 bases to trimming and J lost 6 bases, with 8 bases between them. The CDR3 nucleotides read TGTGCCAGCTCACCTTCTAGGCCCGGGGAGCTGTTTTTT. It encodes CASSPSRPGELFF.

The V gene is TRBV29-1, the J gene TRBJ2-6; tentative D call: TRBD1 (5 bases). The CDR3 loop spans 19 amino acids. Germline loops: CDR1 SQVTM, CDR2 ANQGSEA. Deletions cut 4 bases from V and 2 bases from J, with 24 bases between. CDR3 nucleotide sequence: TGCAGCGTTGCCCGACGGTACTCCAGGGATTTCCCTGGGGCCAACGTCCTGACTTTC. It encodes CSVARRYSRDFPGANVLTF.

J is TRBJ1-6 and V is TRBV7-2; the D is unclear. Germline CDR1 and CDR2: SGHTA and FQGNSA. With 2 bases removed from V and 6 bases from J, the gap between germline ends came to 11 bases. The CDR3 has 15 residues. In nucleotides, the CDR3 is TGTGCCAGCAGCTTAAATCAAAGGCGTAATTCACCCCTCCACTTT. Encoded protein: CASSLNQRRNSPLHF.

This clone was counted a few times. CDR3 coding DNA: TGTGCCAGCAGCTTGTCAACAGACCTCTATGGCTACACCTTC. It specifies CASSLSTDLYGYTF. V is TRBV5-6 and J is TRBJ1-2; no clear D gene. The CDR3 consists of 14 residues. V shed 1 base and J shed 4 bases, with 11 bases lying between them. Germline V lookup: CDR1 SGHDT, CDR2 YYEEEE.

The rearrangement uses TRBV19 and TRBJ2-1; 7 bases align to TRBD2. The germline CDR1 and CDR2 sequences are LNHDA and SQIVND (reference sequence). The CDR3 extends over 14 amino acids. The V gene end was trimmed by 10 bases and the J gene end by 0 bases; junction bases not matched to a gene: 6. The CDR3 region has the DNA TGTGCCATCTCGCGGGGGAGCTCCTACAATGAGCAGTTCTTC. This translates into CAISRGSSYNEQFF.

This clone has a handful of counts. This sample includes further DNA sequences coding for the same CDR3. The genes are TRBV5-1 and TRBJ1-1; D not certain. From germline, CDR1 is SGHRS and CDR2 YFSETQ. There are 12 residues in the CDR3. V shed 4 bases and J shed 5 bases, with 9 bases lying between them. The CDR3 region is CASSLGRTEAFF. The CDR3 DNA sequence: TGCGCCAGCAGCCTTGGACGGACTGAAGCTTTCTTT.

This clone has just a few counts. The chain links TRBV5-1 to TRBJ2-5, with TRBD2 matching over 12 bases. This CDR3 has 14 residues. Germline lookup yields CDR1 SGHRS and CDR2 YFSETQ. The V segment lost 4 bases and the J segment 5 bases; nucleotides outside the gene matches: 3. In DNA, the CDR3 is TGCGCCAGCAGCGGAGGACTAGCGGGGGAGACCCAGTACTTC. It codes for CASSGGLAGETQYF.

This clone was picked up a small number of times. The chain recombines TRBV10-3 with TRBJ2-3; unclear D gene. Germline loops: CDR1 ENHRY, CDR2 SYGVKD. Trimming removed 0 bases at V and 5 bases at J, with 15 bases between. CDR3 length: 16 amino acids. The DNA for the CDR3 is TGTGCCATCAGTGAGTCGGGCAACAGAGGAAGAGATACGCAGTATTTT. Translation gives CAISESGNRGRDTQYF.

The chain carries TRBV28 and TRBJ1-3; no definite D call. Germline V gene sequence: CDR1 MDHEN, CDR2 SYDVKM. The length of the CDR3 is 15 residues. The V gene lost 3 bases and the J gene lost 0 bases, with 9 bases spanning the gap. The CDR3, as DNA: TGTGCCAGCAGTTTTACTGGGAGCTCTGGAAACACCATATATTTT. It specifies CASSFTGSSGNTIYF.

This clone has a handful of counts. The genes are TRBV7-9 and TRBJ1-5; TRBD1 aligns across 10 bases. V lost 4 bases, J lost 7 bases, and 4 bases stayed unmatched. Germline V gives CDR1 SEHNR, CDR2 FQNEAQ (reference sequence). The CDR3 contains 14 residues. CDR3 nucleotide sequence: TGTGCCAGCAGCTCCGGACAGGGGGGCCAGCCCCAGCATTTT. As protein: CASSSGQGGQPQHF.

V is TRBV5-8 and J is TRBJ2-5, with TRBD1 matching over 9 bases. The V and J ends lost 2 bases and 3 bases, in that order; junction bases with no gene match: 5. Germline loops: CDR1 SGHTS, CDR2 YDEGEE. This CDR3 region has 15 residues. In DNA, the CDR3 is TGTGCCAGCAGCTTTGGGGACAGGGATGAAGAGACCCAGTACTTC. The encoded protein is CASSFGDRDEETQYF.

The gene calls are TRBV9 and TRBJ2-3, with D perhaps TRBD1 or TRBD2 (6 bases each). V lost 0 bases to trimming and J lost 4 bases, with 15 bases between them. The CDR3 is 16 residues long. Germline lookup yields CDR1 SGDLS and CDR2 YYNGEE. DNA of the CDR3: TGTGCCAGCAGCGTAGTCGGGGGCCTGATAGCAGATACGCAGTATTTT. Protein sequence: CASSVVGGLIADTQYF.